A selection of T cell receptor beta chains follows, all from one sample in a study of control samples from healthy donors and cancer patients. The table came from immunoSEQ multiplex PCR; TCRdb's copy has only in-frame clones and leaves some out. Of 100,000 to 120,000 clones in the sample, roughly 85% are singletons; the top ten hold about 13%. Input material: blood. The receptors come from a woman in her 50s in good health. Both conserved end residues are part of each CDR3. D genes are given only for firm matches. Clone sizes are given selectively: once, few, many, or a class where the clone is expanded.

j_call: TRBJ2-7
v_call: TRBV4-2
d_call: .
clone_size: .
cdr3_aa: CASSLTPQDSHYEQYF
cdr3_nt: TGTGCCAGCAGCCTCACACCCCAGGACAGCCACTACGAGCAGTACTTC

j_call: TRBJ1-1
v_call: TRBV6-2/TRBV6-3
d_call: .
clone_size: .
cdr3_aa: CASSYPHGVGGTVNTEAFF
cdr3_nt: TGTGCCAGCAGTTACCCGCATGGGGTGGGAGGTACGGTGAACACTGAAGCTTTCTTT

j_call: TRBJ2-3
v_call: TRBV7-8
d_call: TRBD2
clone_size: few
cdr3_aa: CASSSLAGGPRNTDTQYF
cdr3_nt: TGTGCCAGCAGCTCGCTAGCGGGAGGCCCCAGAAACACAGATACGCAGTATTTT

j_call: TRBJ2-7
v_call: TRBV4-3
d_call: .
clone_size: few
cdr3_aa: CASSQEILASSYEQYF
cdr3_nt: TGCGCCAGCAGCCAAGAAATACTAGCTAGCTCCTACGAGCAGTACTTC

j_call: TRBJ1-5
v_call: TRBV28
d_call: .
clone_size: few
cdr3_aa: CASSLGPSNQPQHF
cdr3_nt: TGTGCCAGCAGTTTGGGGCCTAGCAATCAGCCCCAGCATTTT

j_call: TRBJ2-4
v_call: TRBV6-2/TRBV6-3
d_call: TRBD1
clone_size: .
cdr3_aa: CASSEYKIGTVQYF
cdr3_nt: TGTGCCAGCAGCGAATATAAAATCGGGACAGTCCAGTACTTC

j_call: TRBJ1-2
v_call: TRBV6-6
d_call: TRBD1
clone_size: .
cdr3_aa: CASSSSGTGNYGYTF
cdr3_nt: TGTGCCAGCAGTTCCTCGGGGACAGGCAACTATGGCTACACCTTC

j_call: TRBJ1-2
v_call: TRBV10-2
d_call: .
clone_size: .
cdr3_aa: CASSESRRNYGYTF
cdr3_nt: TGCGCCAGCAGTGAGTCGCGGAGAAATTATGGCTACACCTTC

j_call: TRBJ1-5
v_call: TRBV24-1
d_call: TRBD1
clone_size: .
cdr3_aa: CATSGQGNQPQHF
cdr3_nt: TGTGCCACCAGTGGACAGGGGAATCAGCCCCAGCATTTT

j_call: TRBJ2-1
v_call: TRBV16
d_call: TRBD2
clone_size: .
cdr3_aa: CASSQLTSSGYNEQFF
cdr3_nt: TGTGCCAGCAGCCAATTGACTAGCTCTGGATACAATGAGCAGTTCTTC

j_call: TRBJ2-1
v_call: TRBV4-2
d_call: TRBD2
clone_size: .
cdr3_aa: CASSQDKGTSGGPRNEQFF
cdr3_nt: TGTGCCAGCAGCCAAGATAAGGGTACTAGCGGGGGGCCACGGAATGAGCAGTTCTTC

j_call: TRBJ1-2
v_call: TRBV5-6
d_call: .
clone_size: once
cdr3_aa: CASSKAASTFGGYTF
cdr3_nt: TGTGCCAGCAGCAAGGCCGCGTCTACGTTCGGTGGCTACACCTTC

j_call: TRBJ2-2
v_call: TRBV27
d_call: TRBD2
clone_size: .
cdr3_aa: CASSLSSGAGTGELFF
cdr3_nt: TGTGCCAGCAGTTTATCTAGCGGGGCGGGGACCGGGGAGCTGTTTTTT

j_call: TRBJ1-5
v_call: TRBV29-1
d_call: TRBD1
clone_size: .
cdr3_aa: CSVRTGIDQPQHF
cdr3_nt: TGCAGCGTTCGGACAGGGATCGATCAGCCCCAGCATTTT

j_call: TRBJ1-4
v_call: TRBV6-4
d_call: .
clone_size: .
cdr3_aa: CASSDSNPVPNEKLFF
cdr3_nt: TGTGCCAGCAGTGACTCGAATCCGGTCCCCAATGAAAAACTGTTTTTT

j_call: TRBJ2-1
v_call: TRBV4-3
d_call: TRBD2
clone_size: few
cdr3_aa: CASSQGSGVGYNEQFF
cdr3_nt: TGCGCCAGCAGCCAAGGCAGCGGGGTTGGCTACAATGAGCAGTTCTTC

j_call: TRBJ2-1
v_call: TRBV13
d_call: .
clone_size: .
cdr3_aa: CASSLRRGPSSYNEQFF
cdr3_nt: TGTGCCAGCAGCTTACGGCGGGGGCCTAGCTCCTACAATGAGCAGTTCTTC

j_call: TRBJ2-1
v_call: TRBV9
d_call: .
clone_size: .
cdr3_aa: CASSDLRGDEQFF
cdr3_nt: TGTGCCAGCAGCGACCTCAGGGGAGATGAGCAGTTCTTC

j_call: TRBJ2-1
v_call: TRBV10-3
d_call: TRBD1
clone_size: .
cdr3_aa: CAISAGQGDYNEQFF
cdr3_nt: TGTGCCATCAGTGCGGGACAGGGCGACTACAATGAGCAGTTCTTC

j_call: TRBJ2-7
v_call: TRBV12-3/TRBV12-4
d_call: .
clone_size: .
cdr3_aa: CASRLVADGEQYF
cdr3_nt: TGTGCCAGCCGGTTGGTAGCCGATGGCGAGCAGTACTTC

j_call: TRBJ2-3
v_call: TRBV9
d_call: TRBD2
clone_size: .
cdr3_aa: CASSVTAGGPTDTQYF
cdr3_nt: TGTGCCAGCAGCGTAACAGCGGGAGGCCCCACAGATACGCAGTATTTT

j_call: TRBJ1-1
v_call: TRBV6-5
d_call: .
clone_size: .
cdr3_aa: CASSYMAGQGFTEAFF
cdr3_nt: TGTGCCAGCAGTTACATGGCGGGGCAAGGATTCACTGAAGCTTTCTTT

j_call: TRBJ1-4
v_call: TRBV2
d_call: .
clone_size: .
cdr3_aa: CASSGTAINEKLFF
cdr3_nt: TGTGCCAGCAGTGGGACAGCGATTAATGAAAAACTGTTTTTT

j_call: TRBJ1-4
v_call: TRBV5-6
d_call: .
clone_size: .
cdr3_aa: CASSATKGRDEKLFF
cdr3_nt: TGTGCCAGCAGCGCCACGAAGGGAAGGGATGAAAAACTGTTTTTT

j_call: TRBJ1-2
v_call: TRBV6-6
d_call: .
clone_size: few
cdr3_aa: CASTFSRAEYGYTF
cdr3_nt: TGTGCCAGCACCTTCTCGAGGGCTGAGTATGGCTACACCTTC

j_call: TRBJ1-2
v_call: TRBV19
d_call: .
clone_size: .
cdr3_aa: CASSIRQGYGYTF
cdr3_nt: TGTGCCAGTAGTATACGGCAGGGGTATGGCTACACCTTC

j_call: TRBJ1-2
v_call: TRBV29-1
d_call: .
clone_size: .
cdr3_aa: CSALGQNYGYTF
cdr3_nt: TGCAGCGCCCTAGGTCAGAACTATGGCTACACCTTC

j_call: TRBJ2-7
v_call: TRBV28
d_call: .
clone_size: .
cdr3_aa: CASSLQRGSSYEQYF
cdr3_nt: TGTGCCAGCAGTCTCCAGAGGGGCAGCTCCTACGAGCAGTACTTC

j_call: TRBJ2-5
v_call: TRBV6-5
d_call: .
clone_size: .
cdr3_aa: CASHSLGISETQYF
cdr3_nt: TGTGCCAGCCACTCCCTCGGGATATCGGAGACCCAGTACTTC

j_call: TRBJ1-2
v_call: TRBV7-2
d_call: .
clone_size: many
cdr3_aa: CASSPAGTPYGYTF
cdr3_nt: TGTGCCAGCAGCCCCGCCGGGACACCTTATGGCTACACCTTC

j_call: TRBJ2-1
v_call: TRBV4-3
d_call: .
clone_size: .
cdr3_aa: CASSQDRGDEQFF
cdr3_nt: TGCGCCAGCAGCCAAGATAGGGGCGATGAGCAGTTCTTC

j_call: TRBJ2-1
v_call: TRBV4-2
d_call: TRBD2
clone_size: .
cdr3_aa: CASSQSSGGYNEQFF
cdr3_nt: TGTGCCAGCAGCCAATCTAGCGGGGGTTACAATGAGCAGTTCTTC

j_call: TRBJ2-7
v_call: TRBV5-6
d_call: TRBD1
clone_size: .
cdr3_aa: CASSLGQGASWYEQYF
cdr3_nt: TGTGCCAGCAGCTTAGGACAGGGGGCCTCCTGGTACGAGCAGTACTTC

j_call: TRBJ2-5
v_call: TRBV5-1
d_call: .
clone_size: .
cdr3_aa: CASSPGTRGFQETQYF
cdr3_nt: TGCGCCAGCAGCCCCGGGACAAGGGGATTCCAAGAGACCCAGTACTTC

j_call: TRBJ2-5
v_call: TRBV11-3
d_call: .
clone_size: .
cdr3_aa: CASSLNGKETQYF
cdr3_nt: TGTGCCAGCAGCTTAAACGGTAAAGAGACCCAGTACTTC

j_call: TRBJ2-1
v_call: TRBV24-1
d_call: TRBD2
clone_size: .
cdr3_aa: CATSDDLAGEYNEQFF
cdr3_nt: TGTGCCACCAGTGATGATTTAGCGGGAGAATACAATGAGCAGTTCTTC

j_call: TRBJ1-3
v_call: TRBV4-3
d_call: .
clone_size: .
cdr3_aa: CASSQEWLRGSGNTIYF
cdr3_nt: TGCGCCAGCAGCCAAGAATGGCTCAGGGGCTCTGGAAACACCATATATTTT

j_call: TRBJ2-4
v_call: TRBV24-1
d_call: .
clone_size: .
cdr3_aa: CATSDSQDSPIQYF
cdr3_nt: TGTGCCACCAGTGATTCACAGGATTCTCCCATTCAGTACTTC

j_call: TRBJ2-1
v_call: TRBV6-5
d_call: .
clone_size: .
cdr3_aa: CASSPSGPYNEQFF
cdr3_nt: TGTGCCAGCAGCCCCTCCGGTCCTTACAATGAGCAGTTCTTC

j_call: TRBJ2-7
v_call: TRBV7-6
d_call: .
clone_size: .
cdr3_aa: CASSLSQGPYEQYF
cdr3_nt: TGTGCCAGCAGCTTATCGCAGGGCCCCTACGAGCAGTACTTC

j_call: TRBJ2-7
v_call: TRBV16
d_call: TRBD1
clone_size: .
cdr3_aa: CASSIYRGSYEQYF
cdr3_nt: TGTGCCAGCAGCATATACAGGGGGAGCTACGAGCAGTACTTC

j_call: TRBJ1-3
v_call: TRBV13
d_call: .
clone_size: .
cdr3_aa: CASNSRGGNTIYF
cdr3_nt: TGTGCCAGCAATTCGCGGGGAGGAAACACCATATATTTT

j_call: TRBJ1-1
v_call: TRBV5-1
d_call: TRBD1
clone_size: .
cdr3_aa: CASSSGQGLANTEAFF
cdr3_nt: TGCGCCAGCAGCTCGGGACAGGGCCTCGCCAACACTGAAGCTTTCTTT

j_call: TRBJ2-5
v_call: TRBV29-1
d_call: TRBD1
clone_size: .
cdr3_aa: CSIGQGSSETQYF
cdr3_nt: TGCAGCATTGGACAGGGATCTTCGGAGACCCAGTACTTC

j_call: TRBJ2-7
v_call: TRBV5-1
d_call: TRBD1
clone_size: .
cdr3_aa: CASSKSGTGGYEQYF
cdr3_nt: TGCGCCAGCAGCAAATCCGGGACAGGGGGATACGAGCAGTACTTC

j_call: TRBJ2-5
v_call: TRBV14
d_call: TRBD1
clone_size: .
cdr3_aa: CASSQEVGDSNQETQYF
cdr3_nt: TGTGCCAGCAGCCAAGAAGTAGGGGACAGTAACCAAGAGACCCAGTACTTC